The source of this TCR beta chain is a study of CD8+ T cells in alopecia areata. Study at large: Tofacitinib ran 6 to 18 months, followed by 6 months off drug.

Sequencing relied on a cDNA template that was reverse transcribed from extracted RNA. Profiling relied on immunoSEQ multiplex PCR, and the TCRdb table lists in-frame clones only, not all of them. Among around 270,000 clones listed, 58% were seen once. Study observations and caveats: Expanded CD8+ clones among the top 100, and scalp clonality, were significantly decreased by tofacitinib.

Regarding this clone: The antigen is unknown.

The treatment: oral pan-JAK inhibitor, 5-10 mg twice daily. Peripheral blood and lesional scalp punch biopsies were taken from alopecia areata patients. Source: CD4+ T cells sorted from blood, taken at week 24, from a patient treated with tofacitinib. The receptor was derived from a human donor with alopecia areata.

The CDR3 is CASSLHVSTEAFF. CDR3 bases: TGTGCCAGCAGCTTGCACGTTTCCACTGAAGCTTTCTTT. The chain joins TRBV5-6 to TRBJ1-1; D call uncertain. From germline, CDR1 is SGHDT and CDR2 YYEEEE. This CDR3 spans 13 amino acids. The ends were cut back, 1 base at V and 4 bases at J, with 8 bases in the middle.